One sample yielded the 11 T cell receptor beta chains listed below, sequenced in a study of cytomegalovirus exposure and HLA in healthy donors. TCRdb keeps only in-frame clones here, not all; method: immunoSEQ multiplex PCR. Of 150,000 to 200,000 clones in the sample, nearly 90% were seen once. Sequenced input: PBMCs. The source of these receptors is a woman younger than 35 in good health and CMV-seropositive.

In this sample, this clone turned up once. The V and J genes are TRBV6-6 and TRBJ2-1; D perhaps matches TRBD2 (5 bases). CDR1 is MNHNY and CDR2 is SVGAGI in the germline V gene (reference sequence). The CDR3 sequence is 12 residues long. V was trimmed by 7 bases and J by 9 bases, leaving 13 bases between them. Written as DNA, the CDR3 is TGTGCCAGCAACCTCGGGAAGACTGAGCAGTTCTTC. This codes for CASNLGKTEQFF.

This chain connects TRBV6-5 to TRBJ2-2; tentative D call: TRBD2 (5 bases). Germline assignment: CDR1 MNHEY and CDR2 SVGAGI. V lost 5 bases to trimming and J lost 1 base, with 11 bases between them. This CDR3 comprises 15 residues. CDR3 DNA sequence: TGTGCCAGCAGTCCCGGTGGAGGGAACACCGGGGAGCTGTTTTTT. Encoded protein: CASSPGGGNTGELFF.

J is TRBJ1-5 and V is TRBV7-8; D might be TRBD1 (5 bases). The germline V gene encodes CDR1 SGHVS and CDR2 FQNEAQ. Trimming pared 2 bases from V and 7 bases from J, leaving 15 bases between. The CDR3 is 15 residues long. The CDR3 protein is CASSLKAGLRQPQHF. The CDR3 region has the DNA TGTGCCAGCAGCTTAAAGGCAGGGCTAAGGCAGCCCCAGCATTTT.

The V call is TRBV15, the J call TRBJ2-1; 7 bases are shared with TRBD2. Germline CDR1 is LNHNV and CDR2 is YYDKDF (reference sequence). The CDR3 length is 16 residues. Trimming cost V 1 base and J 3 bases; bases outside gene matches: 6. The CDR3 bases are TGTGCCACCAGCAGAGTAGCTAGCGGTTACTACAATGAGCAGTTCTTC. Residues: CATSRVASGYYNEQFF. Combining the CDR3 with reference TRBV15 and TRBJ2-1 gives the whole variable domain DAMVIQNPRYQVTQFGKPVTLSCSQTLNHNVMYWYQQKSSQAPKLLFHYYDKDFNNEADTPDNFQSRRPNTSFCFLDIRSPGLGDTAMYLCATSRVASGYYNEQFFGPGTRLTVL.

CDR3: CASGPGTASYEQYF. The CDR3 nucleotides read TGTGCCAGCGGACCCGGGACAGCCTCCTACGAGCAGTACTTC. This chain joins TRBV28 and TRBJ2-7, with 7 bases aligning to TRBD1. V shed 8 bases and J 0 bases; nucleotides not matched to a gene: 7. The germline CDR1 and CDR2 sequences are MDHEN and SYDVKM. CDR3 size: 14 residues.

The J gene is TRBJ2-7, the V gene TRBV6-1, with 8 bases lining up with TRBD2. The CDR3 is 15 amino acids. The germline V gene has CDR1 MNHNS and CDR2 SASEGT. J lost 1 base, V lost 0 bases, and 2 bases had no gene match. The CDR3 sequence is CASSEAASGSYEQYF. The CDR3 bases are TGTGCCAGCAGTGAAGCGGCTAGCGGGTCCTACGAGCAGTACTTC.

The CDR3 region has the DNA TGCAGCGTTGAAGGGACAGGGGGCTTTGATGGCTACACCTTC. Translated: CSVEGTGGFDGYTF. The V and J genes are TRBV29-1 and TRBJ1-2; 11 nucleotides line up with TRBD1. The CDR3 runs to 14 residues. The ends lost 1 base at V and 6 bases at J; junction bases unmatched: 4. The germline V gene has CDR1 SQVTM and CDR2 ANQGSEA.

The table lists this clone with many counts. The chain couples TRBV7-6 to TRBJ2-7, with 7 positions matching TRBD2. Germline V gene sequence: CDR1 SGHVS, CDR2 FNYEAQ. V gave up 3 bases and J gave up 3 bases; unmatched junction bases: 2. The CDR3 covers 13 residues. The CDR3 DNA reads TGTGCCAGCAGCTTCGGGAGGCGCTACGAGCAGTACTTC. Protein: CASSFGRRYEQYF.

This clone came up a few times. V is TRBV27 and J is TRBJ2-5, with TRBD1 matching 8 bases. V dropped 4 bases and J dropped 1; count of bases not matched to a gene: 8. This CDR3 contains 16 residues. CDR1 is MNHEY, CDR2 SMNVEV, per germline (reference sequence). The CDR3 is CASSSQGTGPQETQYF. CDR3 DNA: TGTGCCAGCAGTTCCCAAGGGACAGGTCCCCAAGAGACCCAGTACTTC.

Written as DNA, the CDR3 is TGTGCCAGCAGTGTGGTAGGGGCCTCTGGAAACACCATATATTTT. It translates to CASSVVGASGNTIYF. The gene calls are TRBV6-1 and TRBJ1-3, with D perhaps matching TRBD1 (5 bases). Per germline, CDR1 MNHNS and CDR2 SASEGT. Trimming shortened V by 4 bases and J by 0 bases, and 10 bases separated the two germline ends. The CDR3 has 15 amino acids.

The rearrangement uses TRBV2 and TRBJ2-3, with 9 bases matching TRBD1. V lost 5 bases to trimming and J lost 4 bases; unmatched junction nucleotides: 7. Germline CDR1 reads SNHLY; CDR2 reads FYNNEI. The CDR3 contains 15 residues. The CDR3: CASSPRDREPDTQYF. CDR3 DNA sequence: TGTGCCAGCAGTCCCCGGGACAGGGAGCCAGATACGCAGTATTTT.